The 10 T cell receptor beta chains reported below all come from one sample, sequenced in a study of T cells in Graves' hyperthyroidism and ophthalmopathy. Amplified TCR beta CDR3 regions came from RNA transcripts. Using the HTBI primer set, a first-round RT-PCR was run on the TCR CDR3. TCRdb recomputed calls from the multiplex PCR reads with MiXCR, one row per CDR3 protein. The table lists 250,000 to 350,000 distinct CDR3 sequences, 17% of them singletons. Sequences were obtained from blood. The source is a woman aged 55-69 years with Graves' ophthalmopathy.

The rearrangement joins TRBV5-4 to TRBJ1-2, with D perhaps matching TRBD1 (5 bases). Between the trimmed V and J ends, which lost 0 bases and 2 bases, there was a span of 11 bases. In germline, CDR1 is SGHNT, CDR2 YYREEE (reference sequence). The CDR3 consists of 15 residues. DNA for the CDR3: TGTGCCAGCAGCTTGGACAGGAGATTAAACTATGGCTACACCTTC. This sequence encodes CASSLDRRLNYGYTF.

This clonotype was counted ten times or more. The genes are TRBV4-1 and TRBJ2-7; 10 bases line up with TRBD1. The CDR3 is 15 residues long. J lost 9 bases, V lost 0 bases, and 8 bases had no gene match. In germline, CDR1 is MGHRA, CDR2 YSYEKL. CDR3 residues: CASSQEGTGDKRQYF. The CDR3 DNA sequence: TGCGCCAGCAGCCAAGAAGGGACAGGGGATAAGAGGCAGTACTTC.

The chain uses TRBV3-1 and TRBJ2-2, with D unresolved. This CDR3 comprises 14 residues. The ends were cut back, 2 bases at V and 0 bases at J, with 4 bases in the middle. The germline V gene has CDR1 LGHDT and CDR2 YNNKEL (reference sequence). The CDR3 here is CASSQLTNTGELFF. Here the CDR3 DNA reads TGTGCCAGCAGCCAATTAACGAACACCGGGGAGCTGTTTTTT.

This clonotype turned up a few times. This rearrangement joins TRBV6-1 to TRBJ2-1; tentative D call: TRBD1 (5 bases). Trimming took off 6 bases at V and 8 bases at J, with 8 bases between the two ends. The germline V gene has CDR1 MNHNS and CDR2 SASEGT. The CDR3 covers 11 residues. The chain's CDR3 is CASSPRDEQFF. Here the CDR3 DNA reads TGTGCCAGCAGCCCCAGGGATGAGCAGTTCTTC.

This clonotype has at least ten counts. The chain has TRBV10-1 and TRBJ2-7; a possible D gene is TRBD1 (6 bases). Trimming cost V 0 bases and J 0 bases, with 6 bases left between them. This CDR3 has 14 amino acids. The V gene's germline CDR1 is WNHNN and CDR2 SYGVQD (reference sequence). The CDR3 bases are TGCGCCAGCAGTGAGTCAGGGGGCTCCTACGAGCAGTACTTC. Translation gives CASSESGGSYEQYF.

This clonotype was seen a handful of times. The chain links TRBV10-3 to TRBJ2-7, with unresolved D. There are 14 residues in the CDR3. CDR1 is ENHRY, CDR2 SYGVKD, per germline. The V and J ends lost 0 bases and 3 bases respectively, with 9 bases between them. CDR3 sequence: CAISESGVGYEQYF. CDR3 nucleotides: TGTGCCATCAGTGAGTCAGGAGTCGGCTACGAGCAGTACTTC.

This chain links TRBV10-3 with TRBJ1-2; TRBD1 matches at 11 bases. The CDR3 length is 15 residues. Germline V gene data show CDR1 as ENHRY and CDR2 as SYGVKD. The trim removed 3 bases at V and 5 bases at J, leaving 5 bases unmatched. The CDR3 bases are TGTGCCATCAGTGATAGCCGGGACAGGGGGTATGGCTACACCTTC. Its translation is CAISDSRDRGYGYTF.

This chain links TRBV14 with TRBJ2-5; D is perhaps TRBD1 (5 bases). The CDR3 loop spans 12 amino acids. In germline, CDR1 is SGHDN, CDR2 FVKESK. Trimming took off 0 bases at V and 12 bases at J, with 11 bases between the two ends. CDR3 DNA: TGTGCCAGCAGCCAAGACGGTGCGACAGAGTACTTC. Translation: CASSQDGATEYF.

This chain links TRBV7-2 with TRBJ2-7; D is perhaps TRBD2 (6 bases). This CDR3 comprises 14 residues. The germline gives CDR1 SGHTA, CDR2 FQGNSA. Trimming took off 5 bases at V and 3 bases at J, with 14 bases between the two ends. The CDR3 loop is CASSTRLGGYEQYF. The CDR3 coding sequence is TGTGCCAGCAGCACCAGATTGGGAGGCTACGAGCAGTACTTC.

This clonotype appeared a few times. The chain links TRBV12-3 or TRBV12-4 to TRBJ2-2; 12 bases are a match to TRBD1. This CDR3 spans 18 amino acids. J was trimmed by 3 bases and V by 4 bases; bases with no gene match: 9. Here the CDR3 DNA reads TGTGCCAGCAGTTCTCTTATTGGGACAGGGGGCCACACCGGGGAGCTGTTTTTT. Its protein product is CASSSLIGTGGHTGELFF.